This T cell receptor (beta chain) was captured by sequencing in a study of blood T cell repertoires in COVID-19. Donors were grouped by their self-reported clinical history. In Cohort 3, a recovered donor had either two negative PCRs, clearance, or symptom resolution. TCRdb keeps only in-frame clones here, not all; method: immunoSEQ multiplex PCR. The repertoire holds a few hundred thousand clones, with more than 85% as singletons. V shed 4 bases and J 1 base; nucleotides not matched to a gene: 4. The germline gives CDR1 LNHDA, CDR2 SQIVND (reference sequence). This CDR3 has 17 amino acids. This chain uses TRBV19 with TRBJ2-5; TRBD2 matches at 15 bases. This sequence was found in a woman aged 60-70 years who had recovered from COVID-19. The sequenced sample consisted of PBMCs or T cells enriched from blood (not recorded which). The DNA for the CDR3 is TGTGCCAGTAGTACCGGACTAGCGGGGGGGTTCCAAGAGACCCAGTACTTC. The encoded protein is CASSTGLAGGFQETQYF.